This T cell receptor beta chain appears in the sequencing data of a study of blood T cells in healthy people across ages (dated by TCRdb to about 2015). Describing the broader study: Template switching captured roughly one uniquely barcoded TCR beta cDNA molecule per two T cells in model experiments. Age-related changes in TCR beta repertoire diversity were measured in the study by deep sequencing normalized with unique cDNA molecular identifiers. Four age groups were formed from the donors: young (average approximately 17 years), middle-aged (just under 40), aged (roughly 58) and long-lived (about 75). To avoid experimental bias, donors of different ages were randomly spread across the sequencing lanes. Two additional independent replicas of 1 million unique cDNA reads from the same blood draw were analyzed for two donors (one aged 18 to 30 and one aged 80 or older). Paper-wide results and their limitations: Since profiling was done on bulk unsorted PBMCs, naive and antigen-experienced compartments could not be conclusively compared. The percentage of naive T cells measured by flow cytometry correlated strongly with observed TCR beta diversity. Total diversity estimates from one million sequenced T cells were considered lower bounds and underestimates. As age increased, observed TCR beta diversity per million T cells dropped in a roughly linear way, and a significant reduction was already evident by age about 40. The long-lived group showed more naive CD4+ T cells, fewer expanded clones and increased TCR diversity than the aged group, suggesting age selection. Because donor CMV infection status was unknown, age-related changes in expanded clonotypes were potentially confounded.

The CDR3 goes from the cysteine to the phenylalanine over 14 residues. Only CDR3 DNA remains: 42 bases, in frame from the first base. V and J are truncated by 0 bases and 1 base respectively, leaving an intervening sequence of 8 bases. The germline V gene specifies SQVTM as CDR1 and ANQGSEA as CDR2. The roughly 39 donors, aged 6 to 90 years, were systemically healthy Caucasian individuals from Russia. Each donor gave about 10 milliliters of peripheral blood, drawn into EDTA-treated Vacutainer tubes. Ficoll-Paque density-gradient centrifugation was used to isolate PBMCs, with at least 7 million per sample. Total RNA, at least 6 micrograms per sample, was extracted from PBMCs with Trizol reagent. Naive CD45RAhigh/CD27high T cell percentages were measured by flow cytometry on a PBMC aliquot from every donor. Of note for this clonotype: Its target antigen remains unknown. No qualities accompany the bases; no much larger clone lies one base away.

Library preparation was by 5' RACE. The sequencing machine was an Illumina HiSeq 2500. A second PCR of 7 to 11 cycles was performed with a sample-barcoded 5' primer and a J-beta primer mix. Each TCR beta cDNA molecule received a unique molecular identifier from a template-switch 5' adaptor carrying 12 random nucleotides. At least 2.5 million CDR3-containing paired-end reads were obtained from each sample. First-strand cDNA was synthesized from all RNA with the Mint cDNA synthesis kit, primed by a TRBC-specific oligonucleotide. Following uracil-DNA glycosylase treatment, a first 18-cycle PCR with universal primers M1SS and BC2_uni_R was performed on all cDNA. Under the source paper's analysis protocol: For normalization, 1 million high-quality reads, each with a distinct molecular identifier, were randomly selected from each sample. Reads with shared molecular identifiers were discarded instead of being binned into consensus sequences. MiTCR, set to a Q25 quality threshold and the strictest error-elimination algorithm, was used for CDR3 identification, clonotype clustering and error correction. Lower-bound total TCR beta diversity was estimated with a nonparametric unseen species model using Euler transformation. TCRdb reran the public reads through fastp at Q25 and MiXCR, keeping productive beta chains. Rows with a matching CDR3 protein are joined into one entry that keeps the most common DNA and genes. The V and J calls come from TCRdb's annotation, not from the publication. For this sample there are 1,300,000 or so distinct CDR3 sequences; approximately 60% appear just once. The top ten constitute approximately 7% of the sample.

This receptor was obtained from a man between 18 and 29 years old in good health. Sequencing was done on a sample of blood. The chain employs TRBV29-1 and TRBJ2-3; the D gene lacks a confident call. CDR3 protein: CSVEEGVRTDTQYF. The nucleotide sequence reads as follows: TGCAGCGTTGAAGAAGGCGTCCGCACAGATACGCAGTATTTT.